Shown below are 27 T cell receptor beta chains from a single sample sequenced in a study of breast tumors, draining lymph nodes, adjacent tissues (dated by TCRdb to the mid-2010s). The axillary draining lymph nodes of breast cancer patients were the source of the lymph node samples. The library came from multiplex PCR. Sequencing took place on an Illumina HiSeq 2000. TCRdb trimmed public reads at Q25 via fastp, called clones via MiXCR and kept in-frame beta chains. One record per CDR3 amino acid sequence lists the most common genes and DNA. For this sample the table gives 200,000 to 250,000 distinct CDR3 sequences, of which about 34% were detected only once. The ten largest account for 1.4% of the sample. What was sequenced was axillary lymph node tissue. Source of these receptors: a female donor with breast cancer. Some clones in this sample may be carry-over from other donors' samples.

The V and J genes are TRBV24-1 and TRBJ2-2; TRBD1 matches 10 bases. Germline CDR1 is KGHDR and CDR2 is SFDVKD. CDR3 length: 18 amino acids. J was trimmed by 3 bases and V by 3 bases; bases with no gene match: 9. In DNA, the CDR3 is TGTGCCACCAGTGATCCCTCGGGACAGGGGTTCTACACCGGGGAGCTGTTTTTT. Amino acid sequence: CATSDPSGQGFYTGELFF.

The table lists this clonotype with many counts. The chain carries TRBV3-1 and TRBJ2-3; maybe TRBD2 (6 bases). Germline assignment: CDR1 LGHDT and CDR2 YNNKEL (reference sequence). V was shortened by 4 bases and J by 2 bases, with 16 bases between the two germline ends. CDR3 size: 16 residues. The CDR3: CASSPLATSPTDTQYF. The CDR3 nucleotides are TGTGCCAGCAGCCCCCTTGCCACTAGCCCCACAGATACGCAGTATTTT.

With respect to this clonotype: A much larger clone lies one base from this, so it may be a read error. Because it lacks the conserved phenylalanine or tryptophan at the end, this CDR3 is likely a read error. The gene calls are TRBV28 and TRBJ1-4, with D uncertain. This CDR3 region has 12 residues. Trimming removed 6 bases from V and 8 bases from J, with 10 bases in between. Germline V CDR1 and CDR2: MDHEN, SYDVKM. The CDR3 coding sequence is TGTGCCAGCAGAGTTCTCGAGGAAAAACTGTTTTAT. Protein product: CASRVLEEKLFY.

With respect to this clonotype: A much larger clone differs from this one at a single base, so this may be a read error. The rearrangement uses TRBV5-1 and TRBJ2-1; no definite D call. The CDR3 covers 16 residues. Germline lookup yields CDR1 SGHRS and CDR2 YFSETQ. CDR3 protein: CASSFMGRFSYDEQFF. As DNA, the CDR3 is TGCGCCAGCAGTTTCATGGGCAGATTCTCCTACGATGAGCAGTTCTTC.

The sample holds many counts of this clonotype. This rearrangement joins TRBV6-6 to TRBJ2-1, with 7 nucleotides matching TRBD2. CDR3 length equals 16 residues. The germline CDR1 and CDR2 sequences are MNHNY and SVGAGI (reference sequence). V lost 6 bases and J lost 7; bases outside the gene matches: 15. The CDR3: CASRATGAGEGNEQFF. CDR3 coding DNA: TGTGCCAGCAGAGCAACCGGGGCGGGAGAAGGGAATGAGCAGTTCTTC.

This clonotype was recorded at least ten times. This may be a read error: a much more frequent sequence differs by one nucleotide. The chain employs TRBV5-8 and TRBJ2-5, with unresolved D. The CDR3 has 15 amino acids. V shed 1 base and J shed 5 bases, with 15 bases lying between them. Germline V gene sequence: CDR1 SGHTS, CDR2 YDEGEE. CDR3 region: CASSLRSAIWETQYF. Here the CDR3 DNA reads TGTGCCAGCAGCTTGCGAAGCGCCATTTGGGAGACCCAGTACTTC.

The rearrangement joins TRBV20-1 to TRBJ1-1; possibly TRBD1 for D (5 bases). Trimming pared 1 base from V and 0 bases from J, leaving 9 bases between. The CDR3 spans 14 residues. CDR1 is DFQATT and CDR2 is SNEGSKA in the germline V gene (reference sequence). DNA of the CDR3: TGCAGTGCTAGAGCGGGACGCTTGAACACTGAAGCTTTCTTT. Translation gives CSARAGRLNTEAFF.

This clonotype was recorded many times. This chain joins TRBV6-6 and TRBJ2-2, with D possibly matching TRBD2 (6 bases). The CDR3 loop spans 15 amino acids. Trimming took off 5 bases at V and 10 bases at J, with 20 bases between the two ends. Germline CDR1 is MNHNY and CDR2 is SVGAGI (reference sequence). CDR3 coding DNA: TGTGCCAGCAGTCACGGGGGTGCGGGTGCGGTGGAGCTGTTTTTT. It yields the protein CASSHGGAGAVELFF.

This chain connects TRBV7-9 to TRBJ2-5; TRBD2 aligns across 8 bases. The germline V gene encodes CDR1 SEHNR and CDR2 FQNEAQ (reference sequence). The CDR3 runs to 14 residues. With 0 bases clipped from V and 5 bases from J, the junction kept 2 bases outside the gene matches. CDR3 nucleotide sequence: TGTGCCAGCAGCTTAGCGCGGGGGGTGGAGACCCAGTACTTC. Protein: CASSLARGVETQYF. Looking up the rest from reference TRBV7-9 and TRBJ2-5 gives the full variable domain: DTGVSQNPRHKITKRGQNVTFRCDPISEHNRLYWYRQTLGQGPEFLTYFQNEAQLEKSRLLSDRFSAERPKGSFSTLEIQRTEQGDSAMYLCASSLARGVETQYFGPGTRLLVL.

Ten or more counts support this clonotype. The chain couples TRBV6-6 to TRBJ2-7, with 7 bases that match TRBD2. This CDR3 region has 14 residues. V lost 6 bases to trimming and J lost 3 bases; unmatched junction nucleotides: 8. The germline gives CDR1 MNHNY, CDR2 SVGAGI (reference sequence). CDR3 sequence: CASRGNRDYYEQYF. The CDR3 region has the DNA TGTGCCAGCAGGGGTAACCGGGACTACTACGAGCAGTACTTC.

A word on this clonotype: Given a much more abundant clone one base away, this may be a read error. DNA for the CDR3: TGCAGTGCTAGATGGACTAGCGGGAAGGCCACCTACAATGAGCAGTTCTTC. Translating it yields CSARWTSGKATYNEQFF. The chain has TRBV20-1 and TRBJ2-1; 12 bases are a match to TRBD2. The CDR3 is 17 amino acids. Looked up from germline, CDR1 is DFQATT and CDR2 is SNEGSKA (reference sequence). Trimming took 2 bases from V and 2 from J; bases not matched to a gene: 7.

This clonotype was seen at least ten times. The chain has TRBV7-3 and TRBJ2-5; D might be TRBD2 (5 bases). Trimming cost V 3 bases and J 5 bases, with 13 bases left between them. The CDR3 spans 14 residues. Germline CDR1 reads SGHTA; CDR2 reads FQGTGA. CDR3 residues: CASSLSGLGETQYF. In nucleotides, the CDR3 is TGTGCCAGCAGCTTGTCGGGATTGGGTGAGACCCAGTACTTC.

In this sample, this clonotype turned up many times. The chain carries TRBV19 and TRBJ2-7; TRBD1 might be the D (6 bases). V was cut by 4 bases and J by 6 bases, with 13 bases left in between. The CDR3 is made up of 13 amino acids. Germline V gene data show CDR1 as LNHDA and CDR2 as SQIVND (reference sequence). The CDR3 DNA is TGTGCCAGTAGTACAGGGGTCTTTGGCGAGCAGTACTTC. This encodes CASSTGVFGEQYF. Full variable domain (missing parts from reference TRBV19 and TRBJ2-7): DGGITQSPKYLFRKEGQNVTLSCEQNLNHDAMYWYRQDPGQGLRLIYYSQIVNDFQKGDIAEGYSVSREKKESFPLTVTSAQKNPTAFYLCASSTGVFGEQYFGPGTRLTVT.

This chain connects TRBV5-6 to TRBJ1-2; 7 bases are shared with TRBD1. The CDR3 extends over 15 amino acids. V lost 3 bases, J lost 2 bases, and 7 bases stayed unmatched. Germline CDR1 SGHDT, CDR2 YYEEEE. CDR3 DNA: TGTGCCAGCAGCTGGGGAGGGACAGACAACTATGGCTACACCTTC. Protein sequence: CASSWGGTDNYGYTF.

CDR3 loop: CASSPTGNEGDTQYF. CDR3 in DNA: TGTGCCAGCTCACCGACAGGGAATGAGGGGGATACGCAGTATTTT. The V call is TRBV18, the J call TRBJ2-3, with 7 bases matching TRBD1. The CDR3 length is 15 residues. Germline V gene sequence: CDR1 KGHSH, CDR2 LQKENI. J lost 6 bases, V lost 3 bases, and 9 bases had no gene match.

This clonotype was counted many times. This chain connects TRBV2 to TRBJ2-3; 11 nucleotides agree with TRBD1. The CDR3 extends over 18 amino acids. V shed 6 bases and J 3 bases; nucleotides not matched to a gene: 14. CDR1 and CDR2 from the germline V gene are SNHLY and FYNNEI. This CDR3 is CASRGPDRGLYVTDTQYF. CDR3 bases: TGTGCCAGCAGAGGACCGGACAGGGGGCTATATGTTACAGATACGCAGTATTTT.

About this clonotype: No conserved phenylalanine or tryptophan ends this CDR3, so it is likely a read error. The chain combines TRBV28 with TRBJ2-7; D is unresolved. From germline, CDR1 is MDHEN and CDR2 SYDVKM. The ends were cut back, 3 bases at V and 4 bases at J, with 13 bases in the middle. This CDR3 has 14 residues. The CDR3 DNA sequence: TGTGCCAGCAGTTTCCAGATTCATCCATACGAGCAGTACCTC. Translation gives CASSFQIHPYEQYL.

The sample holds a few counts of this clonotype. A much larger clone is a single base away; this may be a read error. This chain's CDR3 is CSLLALTGNAQFF. The CDR3 region has the DNA TGCAGTCTACTAGCTTTAACGGGCAATGCGCAGTTCTTC. J is TRBJ2-1 and V is TRBV20-1, with D perhaps matching TRBD2 (6 bases). The CDR3 length is 13 residues. CDR1 and CDR2 from the germline V gene are DFQATT and SNEGSKA (reference sequence).

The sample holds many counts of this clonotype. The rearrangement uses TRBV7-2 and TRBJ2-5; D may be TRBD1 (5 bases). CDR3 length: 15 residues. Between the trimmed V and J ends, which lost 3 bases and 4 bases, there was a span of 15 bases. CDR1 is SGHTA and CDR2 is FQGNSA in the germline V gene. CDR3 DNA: TGTGCCAGCAGCTTTGGTGGCAAAAGGGGAGAGACCCAGTACTTC. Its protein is CASSFGGKRGETQYF. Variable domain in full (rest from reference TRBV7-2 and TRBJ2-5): GAGVSQSPSNKVTEKGKDVELRCDPISGHTALYWYRQSLGQGLEFLIYFQGNSAPDKSGLPSDRFSAERTGGSVSTLTIQRTQQEDSAVYLCASSFGGKRGETQYFGPGTRLLVL.

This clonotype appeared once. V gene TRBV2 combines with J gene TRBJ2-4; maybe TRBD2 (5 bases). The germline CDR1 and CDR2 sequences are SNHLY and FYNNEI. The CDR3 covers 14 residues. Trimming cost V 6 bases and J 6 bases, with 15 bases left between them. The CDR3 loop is CASRGNGVGNIQYF. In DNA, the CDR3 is TGTGCCAGCAGAGGCAACGGGGTCGGAAACATTCAGTACTTC.

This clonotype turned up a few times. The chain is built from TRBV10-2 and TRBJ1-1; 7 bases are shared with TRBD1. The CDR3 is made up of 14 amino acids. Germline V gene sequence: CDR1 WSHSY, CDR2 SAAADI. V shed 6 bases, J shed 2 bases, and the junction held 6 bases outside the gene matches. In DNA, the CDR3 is TGCGCCAGCAGGACAGGGTTCGAAAACACTGAAGCTTTCTTT. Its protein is CASRTGFENTEAFF.

Written as DNA, the CDR3 is TGCGCCAGCACCCGAGAGACAGGGCTTAATTCACCCCTCCACTTT. The encoded protein is CASTRETGLNSPLHF. V gene TRBV5-1 combines with J gene TRBJ1-6; 7 bases are shared with TRBD1. CDR1 and CDR2 from the germline V gene are SGHRS and YFSETQ. The CDR3 runs 15 residues. The V segment lost 6 bases and the J segment 6 bases; nucleotides outside the gene matches: 9.

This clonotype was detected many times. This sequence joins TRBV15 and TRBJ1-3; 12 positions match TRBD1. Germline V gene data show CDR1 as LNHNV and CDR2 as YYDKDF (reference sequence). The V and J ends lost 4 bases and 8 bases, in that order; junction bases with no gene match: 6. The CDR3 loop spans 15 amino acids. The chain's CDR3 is CATSTGTGGRHTIYF. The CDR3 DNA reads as TGTGCCACCAGCACCGGGACAGGGGGCCGACACACCATATATTTT.

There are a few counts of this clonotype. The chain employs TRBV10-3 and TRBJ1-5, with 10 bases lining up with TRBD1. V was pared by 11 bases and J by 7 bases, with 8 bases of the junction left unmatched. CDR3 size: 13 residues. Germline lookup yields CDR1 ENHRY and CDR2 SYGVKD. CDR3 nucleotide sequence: TGTGCCTCCGCGGACAGGGGGTCGCAGCCCCAGCATTTT. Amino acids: CASADRGSQPQHF.

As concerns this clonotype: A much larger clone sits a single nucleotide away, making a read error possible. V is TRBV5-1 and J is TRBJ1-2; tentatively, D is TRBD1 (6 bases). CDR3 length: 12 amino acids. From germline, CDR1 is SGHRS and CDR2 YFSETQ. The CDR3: CASSIGTNGYPF. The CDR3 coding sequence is TGCGCCAGCAGCATTGGGACAAATGGCTACCCCTTC.

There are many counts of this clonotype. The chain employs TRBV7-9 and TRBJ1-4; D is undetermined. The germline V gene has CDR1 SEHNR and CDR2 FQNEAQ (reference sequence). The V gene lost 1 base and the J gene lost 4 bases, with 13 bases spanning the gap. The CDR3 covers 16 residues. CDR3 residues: CASSLGGSRINEKLFF. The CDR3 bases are TGTGCCAGCAGCTTAGGCGGTTCGCGTATTAATGAAAAACTGTTTTTT.

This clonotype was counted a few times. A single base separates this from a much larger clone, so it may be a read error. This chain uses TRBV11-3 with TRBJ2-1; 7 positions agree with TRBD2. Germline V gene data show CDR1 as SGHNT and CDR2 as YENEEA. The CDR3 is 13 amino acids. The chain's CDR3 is CASTAGGYTEQFF. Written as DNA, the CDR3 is TGTGCCAGCACCGCCGGGGGGTACACTGAGCAGTTCTTC. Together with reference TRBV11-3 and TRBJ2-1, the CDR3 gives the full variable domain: EAGVVQSPRYKIIEKKQPVAFWCNPISGHNTLYWYLQNLGQGPELLIRYENEEAVDDSQLPKDRFSAERLKGVDSTLKIQPAELGDSAVYLCASTAGGYTEQFFGPGTRLTVL.